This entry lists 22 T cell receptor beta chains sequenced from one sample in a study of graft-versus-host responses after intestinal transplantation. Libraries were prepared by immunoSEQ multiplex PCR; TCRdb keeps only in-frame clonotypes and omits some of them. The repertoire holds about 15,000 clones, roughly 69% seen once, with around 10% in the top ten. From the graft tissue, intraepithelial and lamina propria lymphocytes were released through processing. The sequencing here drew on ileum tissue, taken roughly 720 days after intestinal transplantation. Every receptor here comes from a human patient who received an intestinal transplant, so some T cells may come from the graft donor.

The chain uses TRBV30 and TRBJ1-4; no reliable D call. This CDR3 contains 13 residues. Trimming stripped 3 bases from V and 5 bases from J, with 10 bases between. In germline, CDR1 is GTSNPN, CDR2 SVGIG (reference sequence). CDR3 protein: CAWSGRGNEKLFF. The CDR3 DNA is TGTGCCTGGAGCGGACGGGGAAATGAAAAACTGTTTTTT.

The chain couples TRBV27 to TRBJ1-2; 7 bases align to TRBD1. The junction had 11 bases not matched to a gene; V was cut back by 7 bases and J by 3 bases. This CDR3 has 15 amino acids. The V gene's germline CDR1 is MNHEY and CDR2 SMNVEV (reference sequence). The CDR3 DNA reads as TGTGCCAGCACCTCACGTCCAGGGGGATACTATGGCTACACCTTC. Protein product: CASTSRPGGYYGYTF.

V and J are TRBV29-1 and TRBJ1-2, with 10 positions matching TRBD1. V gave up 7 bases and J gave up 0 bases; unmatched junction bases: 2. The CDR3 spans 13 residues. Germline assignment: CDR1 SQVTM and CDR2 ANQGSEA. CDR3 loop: CSGDRGPNYGYTF. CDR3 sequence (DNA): TGCAGCGGTGACAGGGGGCCTAACTATGGCTACACCTTC.

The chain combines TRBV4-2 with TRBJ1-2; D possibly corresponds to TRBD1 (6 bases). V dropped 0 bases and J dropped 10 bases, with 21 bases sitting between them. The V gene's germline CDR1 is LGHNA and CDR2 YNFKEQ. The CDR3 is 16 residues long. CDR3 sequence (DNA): TGTGCCAGCAGCCAAGATTGGGGGCCAGAGGTCAGGTTCTACACCTTC. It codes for CASSQDWGPEVRFYTF.

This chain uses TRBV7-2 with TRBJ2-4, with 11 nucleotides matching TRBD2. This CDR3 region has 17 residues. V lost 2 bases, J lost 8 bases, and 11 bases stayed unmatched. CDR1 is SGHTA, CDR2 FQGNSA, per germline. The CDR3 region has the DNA TGTGCCAGCAGCTTATCCGCTAGCGGGGGGCCCCTTGACATTCAGTACTTC. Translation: CASSLSASGGPLDIQYF.

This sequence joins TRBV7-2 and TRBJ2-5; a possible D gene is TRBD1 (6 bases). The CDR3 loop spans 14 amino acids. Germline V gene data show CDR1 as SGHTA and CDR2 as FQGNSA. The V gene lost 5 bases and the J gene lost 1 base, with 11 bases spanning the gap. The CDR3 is CASSKQGTQETQYF. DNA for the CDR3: TGTGCCAGCAGCAAACAGGGTACCCAAGAGACCCAGTACTTC. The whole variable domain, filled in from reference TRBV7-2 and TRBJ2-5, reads GAGVSQSPSNKVTEKGKDVELRCDPISGHTALYWYRQSLGQGLEFLIYFQGNSAPDKSGLPSDRFSAERTGGSVSTLTIQRTQQEDSAVYLCASSKQGTQETQYFGPGTRLLVL.

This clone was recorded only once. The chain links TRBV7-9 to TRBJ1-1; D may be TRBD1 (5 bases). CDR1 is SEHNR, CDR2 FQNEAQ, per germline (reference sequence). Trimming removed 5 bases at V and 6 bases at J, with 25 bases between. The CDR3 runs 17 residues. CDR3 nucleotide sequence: TGTGCCAGCAGCCCTCTCTGGGGGGAGGGACCTTGGGCTGAAGCTTTCTTT. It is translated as CASSPLWGEGPWAEAFF.

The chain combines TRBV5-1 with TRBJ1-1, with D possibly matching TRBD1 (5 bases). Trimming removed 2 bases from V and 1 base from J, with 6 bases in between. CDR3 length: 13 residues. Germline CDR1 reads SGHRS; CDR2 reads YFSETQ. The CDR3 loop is CASSFQGNTEAFF. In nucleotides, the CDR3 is TGCGCCAGCAGCTTTCAGGGGAACACTGAAGCTTTCTTT.

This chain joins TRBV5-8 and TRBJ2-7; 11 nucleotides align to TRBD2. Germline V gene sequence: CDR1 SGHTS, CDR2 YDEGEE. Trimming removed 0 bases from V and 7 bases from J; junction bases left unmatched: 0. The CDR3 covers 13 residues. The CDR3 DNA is TGTGCCAGCAGCTTGGGACTAGCGGGGGAGCAGTACTTC. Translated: CASSLGLAGEQYF. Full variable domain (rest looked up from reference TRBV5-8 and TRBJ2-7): EAGVTQSPTHLIKTRGQQATLRCSPISGHTSVYWYQQALGLGLQFLLWYDEGEERNRGNFPPRFSGRQFPNYSSELNVNALELEDSALYLCASSLGLAGEQYFGPGTRLTVT.

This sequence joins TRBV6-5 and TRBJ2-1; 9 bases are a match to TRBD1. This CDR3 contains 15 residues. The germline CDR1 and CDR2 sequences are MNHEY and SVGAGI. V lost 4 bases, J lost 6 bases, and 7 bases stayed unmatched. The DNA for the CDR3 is TGTGCCAGCAGTTCCGGGGACAGGGAGAGCAATGAGCAGTTCTTC. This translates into CASSSGDRESNEQFF.

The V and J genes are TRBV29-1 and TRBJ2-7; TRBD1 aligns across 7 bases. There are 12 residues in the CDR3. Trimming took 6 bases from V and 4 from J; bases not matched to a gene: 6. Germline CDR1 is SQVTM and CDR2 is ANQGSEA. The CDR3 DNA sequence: TGCAGCGTCCGAACAGGGGTGTACGAGCAGTACTTC. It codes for CSVRTGVYEQYF.

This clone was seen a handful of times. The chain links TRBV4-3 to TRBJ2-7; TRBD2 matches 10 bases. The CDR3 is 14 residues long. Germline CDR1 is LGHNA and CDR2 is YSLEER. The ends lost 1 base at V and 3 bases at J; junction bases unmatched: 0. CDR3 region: CASSQGLAGYEQYF. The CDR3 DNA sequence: TGCGCCAGCAGCCAAGGACTAGCGGGCTACGAGCAGTACTTC.

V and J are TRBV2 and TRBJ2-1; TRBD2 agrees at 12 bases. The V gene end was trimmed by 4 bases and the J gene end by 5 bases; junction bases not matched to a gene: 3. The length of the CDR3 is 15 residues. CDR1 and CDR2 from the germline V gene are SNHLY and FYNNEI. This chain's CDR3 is CASSGTSGGNNEQFF. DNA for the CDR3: TGTGCCAGCAGTGGAACTAGCGGGGGGAACAATGAGCAGTTCTTC.

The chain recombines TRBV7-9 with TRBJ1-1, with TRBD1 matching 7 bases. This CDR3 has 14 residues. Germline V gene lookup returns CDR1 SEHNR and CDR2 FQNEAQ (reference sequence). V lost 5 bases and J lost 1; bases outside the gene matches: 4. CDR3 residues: CASSHGTANTEAFF. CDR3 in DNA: TGTGCCAGCAGCCACGGGACAGCGAACACTGAAGCTTTCTTT. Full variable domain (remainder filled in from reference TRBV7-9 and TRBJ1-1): DTGVSQNPRHKITKRGQNVTFRCDPISEHNRLYWYRQTLGQGPEFLTYFQNEAQLEKSRLLSDRFSAERPKGSFSTLEIQRTEQGDSAMYLCASSHGTANTEAFFGQGTRLTVV.

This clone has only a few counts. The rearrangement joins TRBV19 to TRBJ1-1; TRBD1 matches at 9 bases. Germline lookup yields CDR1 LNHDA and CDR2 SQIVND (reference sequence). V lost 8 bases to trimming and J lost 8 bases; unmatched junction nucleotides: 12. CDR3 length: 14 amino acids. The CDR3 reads CASSQSWDRAEAFF. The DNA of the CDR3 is TGTGCCAGTTCCCAATCCTGGGACAGGGCCGAAGCTTTCTTT.

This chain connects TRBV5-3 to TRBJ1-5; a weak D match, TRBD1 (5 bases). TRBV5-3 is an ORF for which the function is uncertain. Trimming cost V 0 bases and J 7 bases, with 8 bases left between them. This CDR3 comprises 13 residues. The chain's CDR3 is CARSLAGGQPQHF. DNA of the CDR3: TGTGCCAGAAGCTTGGCGGGGGGGCAGCCCCAGCATTTT.

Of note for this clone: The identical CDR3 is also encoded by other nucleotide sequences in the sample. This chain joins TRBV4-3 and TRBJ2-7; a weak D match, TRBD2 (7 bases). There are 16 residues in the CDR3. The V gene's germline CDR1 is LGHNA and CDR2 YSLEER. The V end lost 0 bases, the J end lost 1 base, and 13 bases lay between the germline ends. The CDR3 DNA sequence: TGCGCCAGCAGCCAAGAGTGGCGGGGGCTTTCCTACGAGCAGTACTTC. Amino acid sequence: CASSQEWRGLSYEQYF.

The CDR3 is CAISESTGSGNEQFF. The DNA of the CDR3 is TGTGCCATCAGTGAGTCGACAGGGTCTGGCAATGAGCAGTTCTTC. This chain uses TRBV10-3 with TRBJ2-1; TRBD1 aligns across 7 bases. J gave up 6 bases and V 0 bases, and 5 bases lay outside the gene matches. The length of the CDR3 is 15 residues. Germline CDR1 reads ENHRY; CDR2 reads SYGVKD.

The CDR3 DNA follows: TGCGCCAGCAGCCAGAGCGGGGGCTCCTACGAGCAGTACTTC. Amino acid sequence: CASSQSGGSYEQYF. The chain joins TRBV4-1 to TRBJ2-7, with 8 bases aligning to TRBD2. This CDR3 spans 14 amino acids. J gave up 0 bases and V 3 bases, and 1 base lay outside the gene matches. Germline assignment: CDR1 MGHRA and CDR2 YSYEKL.

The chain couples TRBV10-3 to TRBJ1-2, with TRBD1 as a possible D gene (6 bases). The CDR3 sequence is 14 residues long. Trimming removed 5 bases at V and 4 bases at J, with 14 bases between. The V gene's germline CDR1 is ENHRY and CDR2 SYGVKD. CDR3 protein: CAISPATGFYGYTF. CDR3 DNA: TGTGCCATCAGTCCTGCGACAGGTTTCTATGGCTACACCTTC.

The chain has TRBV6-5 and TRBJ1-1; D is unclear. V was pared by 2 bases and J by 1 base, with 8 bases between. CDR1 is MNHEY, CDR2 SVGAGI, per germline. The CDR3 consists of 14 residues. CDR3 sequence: CASSYRGPNTEAFF. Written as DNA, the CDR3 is TGTGCCAGCAGTTACAGAGGGCCGAACACTGAAGCTTTCTTT.

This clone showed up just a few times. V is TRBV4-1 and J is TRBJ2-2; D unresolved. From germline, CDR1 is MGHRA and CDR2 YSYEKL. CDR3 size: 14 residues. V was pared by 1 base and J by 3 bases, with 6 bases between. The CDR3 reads CASSQGRYTGELFF. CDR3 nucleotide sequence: TGCGCCAGCAGCCAAGGGCGGTACACCGGGGAGCTGTTTTTT.